The source of this T cell receptor beta chain is a study of response to subunit inactivated influenza vaccine. From the RT-PCR reads, TCRdb called clonotypes with MiXCR, one entry per CDR3 protein. The sample has almost 600,000 distinct CDR3 sequences, approximately 14% seen once; the top ten hold around 10%. The table lists this clonotype with a few counts. Its cognate antigen is unknown. Whole-study results and caveats: Few new T cells, the authors suggested, are recruited by each seasonal influenza vaccination.

The CDR3 spans 15 residues. Germline lookup yields CDR1 SGHVS and CDR2 FNYEAQ. With 2 bases clipped from V and 4 bases from J, the junction kept 3 bases outside the gene matches. This rearrangement joins TRBV7-6 to TRBJ2-1; 9 bases match TRBD2. The origin of this receptor is a man aged 50 or older who received an inactivated influenza vaccine. The source material was PBMCs from blood, sampled 12 days after vaccination. The CDR3 bases are TGTGCCAGCAGCTTAAAAGCGGGAGGATACAATGAGCAGTTCTTC. Protein: CASSLKAGGYNEQFF.